This is a list of T cell receptor beta chains from one sample in a study of blood T cell repertoires in COVID-19. The assay was immunoSEQ multiplex PCR, and TCRdb's table has in-frame clones only and misses some. The sample shows about 170,000 clones, roughly 85% of them seen only once. Sequencing used peripheral blood. These TCRs come from a human donor with acute or convalescent COVID-19. The donor label of this sample is uncertain. CDR3s include the opening cysteine and the closing phenylalanine or tryptophan. A D gene is named only where the DNA matches it firmly. Clone size is stated in some rows and not others, as once, few, many or a class when expanded.

J gene: TRBJ1-5; V gene: TRBV2; D gene: -; clone size: -; CDR3 length: 21; CDR3 protein: CASSGIDRGGMVRLSNQPQHF; CDR3 DNA: TGTGCCAGCAGTGGGATTGACCGCGGGGGGATGGTCCGCTTGAGCAATCAGCCCCAGCATTTT
J gene: TRBJ1-2; V gene: TRBV5-8; D gene: -; clone size: -; CDR3 length: 13; CDR3 protein: CASGIQGIHGYTF; CDR3 DNA: TGTGCCAGCGGAATACAGGGTATTCATGGCTACACCTTC
J gene: TRBJ1-6; V gene: TRBV5-1; D gene: -; clone size: -; CDR3 length: 14; CDR3 protein: CASTADFPGSPLHF; CDR3 DNA: TGCGCCAGCACCGCGGACTTTCCGGGTTCACCCCTCCACTTT
J gene: TRBJ1-2; V gene: TRBV18; D gene: TRBD1; clone size: -; CDR3 length: 17; CDR3 protein: CASSPPGTANSNYGYTF; CDR3 DNA: TGTGCCAGCTCACCACCCGGGACAGCCAATTCTAACTATGGCTACACCTTC
J gene: TRBJ1-2; V gene: TRBV15; D gene: TRBD1; clone size: -; CDR3 length: 15; CDR3 protein: CATSRVPRDSYGYTF; CDR3 DNA: TGTGCCACCAGCAGAGTGCCTCGGGACAGCTATGGCTACACCTTC
J gene: TRBJ1-6; V gene: TRBV7-8; D gene: -; clone size: -; CDR3 length: 16; CDR3 protein: CASSLVGSSYNSPLHF; CDR3 DNA: TGTGCCAGCAGCTTAGTGGGGAGCTCCTATAATTCACCCCTCCACTTT
J gene: TRBJ1-2; V gene: TRBV6-5; D gene: -; clone size: once; CDR3 length: 13; CDR3 protein: CASSTWRAHGYTF; CDR3 DNA: TGTGCCAGCAGTACTTGGAGGGCGCACGGCTACACCTTC
J gene: TRBJ2-5; V gene: TRBV19; D gene: TRBD2; clone size: -; CDR3 length: 17; CDR3 protein: CASSMDSRGGPQETQYF; CDR3 DNA: TGTGCCAGTAGTATGGACAGCCGGGGGGGCCCTCAAGAGACCCAGTACTTC
J gene: TRBJ1-6; V gene: TRBV6-5; D gene: -; clone size: -; CDR3 length: 14; CDR3 protein: CASRGDTENSPLHF; CDR3 DNA: TGTGCCAGCAGGGGGGACACCGAGAATTCACCCCTCCACTTT
J gene: TRBJ1-2; V gene: TRBV7-3; D gene: -; clone size: -; CDR3 length: 16; CDR3 protein: CASSFGGQRGFYGYTF; CDR3 DNA: TGTGCCAGCAGCTTCGGCGGTCAGAGGGGGTTTTATGGCTACACCTTC
J gene: TRBJ2-7; V gene: TRBV11-3; D gene: -; clone size: few; CDR3 length: 16; CDR3 protein: CASSFLVGSGLHEQYF; CDR3 DNA: TGTGCCAGCAGCTTTTTAGTGGGGTCAGGGCTACACGAGCAGTACTTC
J gene: TRBJ2-5; V gene: TRBV1; D gene: -; clone size: few; CDR3 length: 17; CDR3 protein: CTSSQVVVERGWEAQYF; CDR3 DNA: TGCACCAGCAGCCAAGTAGTCGTCGAGCGGGGCTGGGAGGCCCAGTACTTC
J gene: TRBJ1-5; V gene: TRBV28; D gene: TRBD1; clone size: -; CDR3 length: 15; CDR3 protein: CASSLTGQGNQPQHF; CDR3 DNA: TGTGCCAGCAGTTTGACCGGACAGGGAAATCAGCCCCAGCATTTT
J gene: TRBJ1-2; V gene: TRBV6-2/TRBV6-3; D gene: TRBD1; clone size: -; CDR3 length: 13; CDR3 protein: CASSYQGAGGYTF; CDR3 DNA: TGTGCCAGCAGTTACCAGGGGGCAGGTGGCTACACCTTC
J gene: TRBJ2-1; V gene: TRBV2; D gene: TRBD1; clone size: -; CDR3 length: 14; CDR3 protein: CASKKEDRANEQFF; CDR3 DNA: TGTGCCAGCAAAAAGGAGGACAGGGCCAATGAGCAGTTCTTC
J gene: TRBJ2-4; V gene: TRBV7-9; D gene: TRBD1; clone size: once; CDR3 length: 14; CDR3 protein: CASSQTGGKNIQYF; CDR3 DNA: TGTGCCAGCAGCCAAACAGGGGGCAAAAACATTCAGTACTTC
J gene: TRBJ1-2; V gene: TRBV12-3/TRBV12-4; D gene: -; clone size: -; CDR3 length: 12; CDR3 protein: CASSYRVMGYTF; CDR3 DNA: TGTGCCAGCAGTTACAGGGTCATGGGCTACACCTTC
J gene: TRBJ1-1; V gene: TRBV29-1; D gene: -; clone size: few; CDR3 length: 10; CDR3 protein: CSVEVPKAFF; CDR3 DNA: TGCAGCGTTGAAGTACCTAAAGCTTTCTTT
J gene: TRBJ2-7; V gene: TRBV19; D gene: TRBD1; clone size: -; CDR3 length: 14; CDR3 protein: CASSIQDRGHEQYF; CDR3 DNA: TGTGCCAGTAGTATCCAGGACAGGGGCCACGAGCAGTACTTC
J gene: TRBJ1-2; V gene: TRBV10-1; D gene: -; clone size: -; CDR3 length: 11; CDR3 protein: CASSDGYGYTF; CDR3 DNA: TGCGCCAGCAGTGACGGCTATGGCTACACCTTC
J gene: TRBJ1-2; V gene: TRBV7-2; D gene: -; clone size: once; CDR3 length: 15; CDR3 protein: CASSLLRRETYGYTF; CDR3 DNA: TGTGCCAGCAGCTTACTGCGCAGGGAAACTTATGGCTACACCTTC
J gene: TRBJ1-1; V gene: TRBV12-3/TRBV12-4; D gene: TRBD1; clone size: -; CDR3 length: 13; CDR3 protein: CASLQGAKSEAFF; CDR3 DNA: TGTGCCAGCCTACAGGGGGCGAAATCTGAAGCTTTCTTT
J gene: TRBJ1-6; V gene: TRBV6-1; D gene: -; clone size: -; CDR3 length: 16; CDR3 protein: CASSARGDSFRSPLHF; CDR3 DNA: TGTGCCAGCAGTGCCCGGGGGGACTCTTTCAGATCACCCCTCCACTTT
J gene: TRBJ2-5; V gene: TRBV30; D gene: -; clone size: -; CDR3 length: 15; CDR3 protein: CAWSIFSLEEGTQYF; CDR3 DNA: TGTGCCTGGAGTATATTTAGTTTGGAGGAGGGGACCCAGTACTTC
J gene: TRBJ2-4; V gene: TRBV18; D gene: -; clone size: -; CDR3 length: 18; CDR3 protein: CASSPPMGAGDAWNIQYF; CDR3 DNA: TGTGCCAGCTCACCACCAATGGGGGCGGGTGACGCTTGGAACATTCAGTACTTC
J gene: TRBJ1-1; V gene: TRBV4-1; D gene: TRBD1; clone size: -; CDR3 length: 14; CDR3 protein: CASSHRQGNTEAFF; CDR3 DNA: TGCGCCAGCAGCCACCGACAGGGTAATACTGAAGCTTTCTTT
J gene: TRBJ1-1; V gene: TRBV5-6; D gene: TRBD1; clone size: -; CDR3 length: 14; CDR3 protein: CASSLGQGSIEAFF; CDR3 DNA: TGTGCCAGCAGCTTGGGACAGGGTAGCATTGAAGCTTTCTTT
J gene: TRBJ2-2; V gene: TRBV11-2; D gene: TRBD2; clone size: -; CDR3 length: 15; CDR3 protein: CASSLAGGNTGELFF; CDR3 DNA: TGTGCCAGCAGCTTAGCGGGGGGGAACACCGGGGAGCTGTTTTTT
J gene: TRBJ2-7; V gene: TRBV6-6; D gene: TRBD2; clone size: -; CDR3 length: 13; CDR3 protein: CASLGGERYEQYF; CDR3 DNA: TGTGCCAGCTTGGGAGGGGAAAGGTACGAGCAGTACTTC
J gene: TRBJ1-2; V gene: TRBV10-3; D gene: -; clone size: -; CDR3 length: 13; CDR3 protein: CAISETTRDGYTF; CDR3 DNA: TGTGCCATCAGTGAGACGACCAGGGATGGCTACACCTTC
J gene: TRBJ1-6; V gene: TRBV4-2; D gene: -; clone size: -; CDR3 length: 15; CDR3 protein: CASSQDLGARSPLHF; CDR3 DNA: TGTGCCAGCAGCCAAGATCTGGGGGCGCGTTCACCCCTCCACTTT
J gene: TRBJ2-7; V gene: TRBV28; D gene: -; clone size: -; CDR3 length: 14; CDR3 protein: CASRYSSEGYEQYF; CDR3 DNA: TGTGCCAGCAGGTATTCTAGCGAGGGATACGAGCAGTACTTC
J gene: TRBJ1-5; V gene: TRBV30; D gene: -; clone size: -; CDR3 length: 13; CDR3 protein: CAWSRDSNQPQHF; CDR3 DNA: TGTGCCTGGAGCAGGGATAGCAATCAGCCCCAGCATTTT
J gene: TRBJ2-4; V gene: TRBV6-2/TRBV6-3; D gene: -; clone size: -; CDR3 length: 17; CDR3 protein: CASSNEGVLGAKNIQYF; CDR3 DNA: TGTGCCAGCAGCAACGAGGGGGTTCTTGGGGCCAAAAACATTCAGTACTTC
J gene: TRBJ2-2; V gene: TRBV7-2; D gene: TRBD2; clone size: -; CDR3 length: 15; CDR3 protein: CASSSTSGGAGELFF; CDR3 DNA: TGTGCCAGCAGCTCGACTAGCGGGGGGGCCGGGGAGCTGTTTTTT
J gene: TRBJ1-6; V gene: TRBV5-4; D gene: TRBD1; clone size: -; CDR3 length: 18; CDR3 protein: CASSFPSTGLVAGSPLHF; CDR3 DNA: TGTGCCAGCAGCTTCCCCTCGACAGGGCTGGTCGCGGGCTCACCCCTCCACTTT
J gene: TRBJ2-1; V gene: TRBV13; D gene: TRBD2; clone size: -; CDR3 length: 15; CDR3 protein: CASSLGLAGYNEQFF; CDR3 DNA: TGTGCCAGCAGCTTAGGCCTAGCGGGGTACAATGAGCAGTTCTTC
J gene: TRBJ1-1; V gene: TRBV5-4; D gene: TRBD1; clone size: -; CDR3 length: 15; CDR3 protein: CASSNLGQGGTEAFF; CDR3 DNA: TGTGCCAGCTCCAATCTAGGACAGGGGGGGACTGAAGCTTTCTTT
J gene: TRBJ2-3; V gene: TRBV29-1; D gene: TRBD2; clone size: -; CDR3 length: 14; CDR3 protein: CSVPTGTSLNTQYF; CDR3 DNA: TGCAGCGTCCCAACCGGGACTAGCTTGAATACGCAGTATTTT
J gene: TRBJ1-1; V gene: TRBV28; D gene: -; clone size: once; CDR3 length: 11; CDR3 protein: CASIVETEAFF; CDR3 DNA: TGTGCCAGCATCGTGGAGACTGAAGCTTTCTTT